Here is one T cell receptor (beta chain) with its context. This clone was counted once. Which antigen it targets is not known. No much larger clone exists at a distance of one base, and base qualities are not known. The data were obtained in a study of blood T cell repertoires in COVID-19 (dated by TCRdb to 2019 to 2021). In the study overall: The collaborator samples originated in the United States, Italy and Spain and spanned the acute and convalescent phases of COVID-19. The material from the prospective study consisted of cDNA or gDNA derived from T cells, B-cell-depleted T cells, or PBMCs. The dataset comprised deeply sampled blood TCRbeta repertoires from subjects exposed to, actively infected with, or recovered from COVID-19. The repertoires were released in a freely available public database intended as a resource for research on the immune response to SARS-CoV-2. Samples were obtained from the ongoing ImmuneRACE study (first 160 participants) and from about 1,300 subjects provided by 6 global collaborators. Nearly every sample came with metadata listing a de-identified subject ID, COVID-19 status, age in years and sex. HLA class I and class II types, where available, came from metadata supplied by the sample provider rather than from assay-based typing. The paper's findings and limits, for the study overall: Clinical and demographic metadata were provided uncurated, with the amount varying by source and participant.

The collaborating institutions used their own protocols to collect whole blood in K2EDTA tubes. Collaborator samples were shipped for TCRbeta analysis as frozen whole blood, isolated PBMCs, or DNA extracted from either sample type. TCRbeta CDR3 regions were amplified from genomic DNA by means of the immunoSEQ Assay, a bias-controlled multiplex PCR. The authors' analysis ran thus. The number of nucleated cells in each sample was estimated from the amplification of reference gene primers within the assay. To quantify the absolute abundance of each unique TCRbeta CDR3 rearrangement, sequence reads were collapsed and filtered. Productive Simpson clonality was computed per sample as the square root of Simpson's diversity index over productive rearrangements. TCRdb provides this immuneACCESS table in a form limited to in-frame rearrangements. Some clones are lacking; in checked studies, under half of them reflect an unresolved V gene, and why the rest are absent is not known. Clonal size and the V and J genes are those of that table, whereas D and trimming came from the DNA. The sample profile shows fewer than 250,000 clones; less than 90% of them were found once. The ten largest make up less than 2% of the sample.

Unmatched junction bases come to 6, with V trimmed by 2 bases and J by 3 bases. From the cysteine up to the phenylalanine, the CDR3 has a length of 16 residues. Just CDR3 DNA is preserved here, 48 bases in frame from base 1. The germline V gene (reference sequence) yields LNHDA for CDR1 and SQIVND for CDR2. The material sequenced was peripheral blood. The sequence joins TRBV19 to TRBJ2-1; 8 nucleotides in the junction match TRBD2. This receptor was obtained from a man aged 65 to 79 with acute or convalescent COVID-19. The DNA sequence is given as TGTGCCAGTAGTATATTGATAGCGGGGAACTACAATGAGCAGTTCTTC. Its protein product is CASSILIAGNYNEQFF.